This record looks at one T cell receptor beta chain sequence and its context. The antigen remains unidentified. The entry originates in a study of cytomegalovirus exposure and HLA in healthy donors. The ends were cut back, 6 bases at V and 5 bases at J, with 7 bases in the middle. Germline V lookup: CDR1 DFQATT, CDR2 SNEGSKA (reference sequence). This CDR3 has 11 amino acids. Study conclusions and caveats: The study designated some 180 TCR beta chains cytomegalovirus-associated. There were three CMV-associated chains whose specificity for CMV antigens was confirmed in vitro. Reports credit the classifier with highly specific, highly sensitive diagnosis of cytomegalovirus status. The tendency of first-cohort TCR clusters to co-occur in the 110 or so validation repertoires emerged from a later analysis.

The method was immunoSEQ multiplex PCR; TCRdb's version includes in-frame clones alone and lacks a portion of them. The sample consists of roughly 330,000 clones, about 90% of them appearing once. This chain links TRBV20-1 with TRBJ2-2; tentative D call: TRBD2 (6 bases). This TCR was recovered from a woman under 40 in good health and CMV-seropositive. Sequencing was done on a sample of PBMCs. DNA for the CDR3: TGCAGTGCGACTAGAACCGGGGAGCTGTTTTTT. This translates into CSATRTGELFF.